These 19 T cell receptor beta chains share one sample of origin, sequenced in a study of T cells in localized non-small cell lung cancer. Generated by immunoSEQ multiplex PCR, the TCRdb table keeps only in-frame clones and is missing some. The sample comprises around 35,000 clones, about four fifths of which are singletons, and around 15% rests with the top ten. Sequences were derived from peripheral blood, sampled before any cancer treatment. These receptor sequences come from a male donor aged 60 or over with stage III squamous cell lung carcinoma.

The rearrangement links TRBV28 to TRBJ1-2, with 7 bases lining up with TRBD1. This CDR3 spans 13 amino acids. V lost 6 bases, J lost 6 bases, and 7 bases stayed unmatched. Per germline, CDR1 MDHEN and CDR2 SYDVKM. The chain's CDR3 is CASRLQGSDGYTF. The DNA of the CDR3 is TGTGCCAGCAGACTACAGGGGAGTGATGGCTACACCTTC.

The rearrangement uses TRBV15 and TRBJ2-1; D not certain. This CDR3 spans 13 amino acids. V lost 3 bases to trimming and J lost 5 bases, with 8 bases between them. From germline, CDR1 is LNHNV and CDR2 YYDKDF (reference sequence). The CDR3 loop is CATSSHSNNEQFF. DNA for the CDR3: TGTGCCACCAGCAGTCACTCGAACAATGAGCAGTTCTTC.

The chain uses TRBV11-2 and TRBJ2-7, with 7 bases lining up with TRBD1. CDR1 and CDR2 (germline): SGHAT, FQNNGV. CDR3 length: 16 amino acids. With V trimmed by 0 bases and J by 4 bases, 9 bases remained unmatched. CDR3 sequence reads: CASSLDRAGGKYEQYF. The CDR3 DNA reads as TGTGCCAGCAGCTTAGATCGGGCAGGGGGTAAATACGAGCAGTACTTC.

This clone was seen only once. V is TRBV7-7 and J is TRBJ2-5, with D unresolved. V dropped 3 bases and J dropped 4 bases, with 15 bases sitting between them. The CDR3 runs to 15 residues. The germline gives CDR1 SSHAT, CDR2 FNYEAQ (reference sequence). The CDR3 loop reads CASSFSSGLRETQYF. CDR3 DNA sequence: TGTGCCAGCAGCTTTTCATCAGGATTACGAGAGACCCAGTACTTC. The variable domain in full, completed from reference TRBV7-7 and TRBJ2-5, reads GAGVSQSPRYKVTKRGQDVTLRCDPISSHATLYWYQQALGQGPEFLTYFNYEAQPDKSGLPSDRFSAERPEGSISTLTIQRTEQRDSAMYRCASSFSSGLRETQYFGPGTRLLVL.

The V call is TRBV7-9, the J call TRBJ2-1, with TRBD1 matching 9 bases. This CDR3 is 15 amino acids long. Germline CDR1 reads SEHNR; CDR2 reads FQNEAQ (reference sequence). Losses at the gene ends were 5 bases for V and 8 bases for J; bases not matched to a gene: 10. DNA for the CDR3: TGTGCCAGCAGCAGAGGCGGGACAGGGACTCATGAGCAGTTCTTC. Its protein product is CASSRGGTGTHEQFF.

This rearrangement joins TRBV28 to TRBJ2-7, with D uncertain. Germline V gene lookup returns CDR1 MDHEN and CDR2 SYDVKM. The ends were cut back, 6 bases at V and 3 bases at J, with 6 bases in the middle. CDR3 length: 11 residues. The CDR3 sequence: CASSYYYEQYF. CDR3 coding DNA: TGTGCCAGCAGCTATTACTACGAGCAGTACTTC.

J is TRBJ1-2 and V is TRBV5-1; no clear D. This CDR3 is built from 14 residues. Per the germline V gene, CDR1 is SGHRS and CDR2 is YFSETQ. Trimming took off 0 bases at V and 6 bases at J, with 12 bases between the two ends. In DNA form, the CDR3 reads TGCGCCAGCAGCTTGGTGGAGGGAGTGGATGGCTACACCTTC. Protein product: CASSLVEGVDGYTF. Drawing the rest from reference TRBV5-1 and TRBJ1-2, the complete variable domain is KAGVTQTPRYLIKTRGQQVTLSCSPISGHRSVSWYQQTPGQGLQFLFEYFSETQRNKGNFPGRFSGRQFSNSRSEMNVSTLELGDSALYLCASSLVEGVDGYTFGSGTRLTVV.

This clone appeared a single time. The chain is built from TRBV5-5 and TRBJ2-4; a weak D match, TRBD2 (6 bases). The CDR3 is 16 residues long. Germline CDR1 SGHKS, CDR2 YYEKEE (reference sequence). Trimming stripped 2 bases from V and 1 base from J, with 13 bases between. CDR3 nucleotide sequence: TGTGCCAGCAGCTTAGGAGGGATTGCGGCCAAAAACATTCAGTACTTC. This translates into CASSLGGIAAKNIQYF. Full variable domain (outside the CDR3, taken from reference TRBV5-5 and TRBJ2-4): DAGVTQSPTHLIKTRGQQVTLRCSPISGHKSVSWYQQVLGQGPQFIFQYYEKEERGRGNFPDRFSARQFPNYSSELNVNALLLGDSALYLCASSLGGIAAKNIQYFGAGTRLSVL.

The chain couples TRBV7-2 to TRBJ1-2; 7 bases are shared with TRBD1. Germline loops: CDR1 SGHTA, CDR2 FQGNSA. This CDR3 has 16 residues. Losses at the gene ends were 5 bases for V and 1 base for J; bases not matched to a gene: 10. The CDR3 protein is CASSPQGTVNNYGYTF. CDR3 bases: TGTGCCAGCAGCCCCCAAGGGACAGTGAATAACTATGGCTACACCTTC.

The genes are TRBV7-9 and TRBJ1-1; no firm D call. CDR3 size: 12 residues. The germline gives CDR1 SEHNR, CDR2 FQNEAQ (reference sequence). Trimming removed 1 base from V and 0 bases from J, with 0 bases in between. This chain's CDR3 is CASSLVNTEAFF. The CDR3 DNA reads TGTGCCAGCAGCTTAGTGAACACTGAAGCTTTCTTT.

On this clone itself: The junction and the germline gene differ at one end; a read error may be behind it. The identical CDR3 is also encoded by other nucleotide sequences in the sample. This chain uses TRBV28 with TRBJ1-5; TRBD1 is a possible D gene (5 bases). The CDR3 contains 17 residues. CDR1 MDHEN and CDR2 SYDVKM come from the germline V gene. In nucleotides, the CDR3 is TGTGCCAGCAGTTCCTGGGGGGGAAGTCCCAGCAATCAACCCCAGCATTTT. It codes for CASSSWGGSPSNQPQHF.

The chain uses TRBV7-9 and TRBJ1-5; 10 positions agree with TRBD1. CDR1 is SEHNR, CDR2 FQNEAQ, per germline (reference sequence). The trim removed 5 bases at V and 0 bases at J, leaving 7 bases unmatched. The CDR3 loop spans 17 amino acids. CDR3 nucleotide sequence: TGTGCCAGCAGCCCGGGACAGGGGCTTTATAGCAATCAGCCCCAGCATTTT. Encoded protein: CASSPGQGLYSNQPQHF. Complete variable domain (other parts from reference TRBV7-9 and TRBJ1-5): DTGVSQNPRHKITKRGQNVTFRCDPISEHNRLYWYRQTLGQGPEFLTYFQNEAQLEKSRLLSDRFSAERPKGSFSTLEIQRTEQGDSAMYLCASSPGQGLYSNQPQHFGDGTRLSIL.

This chain connects TRBV6-1 to TRBJ1-1; possible D gene TRBD1, 5 bases. With 1 base removed from V and 6 bases from J, the gap between germline ends came to 9 bases. The CDR3 totals 13 residues. Germline V lookup: CDR1 MNHNS, CDR2 SASEGT. The CDR3 protein is CASSEVRVAEAFF. In DNA form, the CDR3 reads TGTGCCAGCAGTGAAGTCAGGGTCGCTGAAGCTTTCTTT.

The V gene is TRBV6-5, the J gene TRBJ1-1; maybe TRBD1 (6 bases). The germline CDR1 and CDR2 sequences are MNHEY and SVGAGI. The V end was cut by 2 bases, the J end by 3 bases, with 10 bases between. This CDR3 spans 14 amino acids. In DNA form, the CDR3 reads TGTGCCAGCAGTTACGGGACAAAAGACACTGAAGCTTTCTTT. The encoded protein is CASSYGTKDTEAFF.

The chain joins TRBV30 to TRBJ1-2; D remains unclear. Looked up from germline, CDR1 is GTSNPN and CDR2 is SVGIG (reference sequence). Deletions cut 3 bases from V and 8 bases from J, with 10 bases between. The CDR3 sequence is 11 residues long. The CDR3 nucleotides are TGTGCCTGGAGCTTCTCCAGCGGCTACACCTTC. Translated, it gives CAWSFSSGYTF.

The rearrangement uses TRBV29-1 and TRBJ2-5; 8 nucleotides agree with TRBD2. Trimming took 4 bases from V and 4 from J; bases not matched to a gene: 14. Germline V lookup: CDR1 SQVTM, CDR2 ANQGSEA. There are 16 residues in the CDR3. The CDR3 DNA reads TGCAGCGTTGCCCTGGGGGTTACGGGGGGGCCAGAGACCCAGTACTTC. Its protein product is CSVALGVTGGPETQYF.

The V and J genes are TRBV9 and TRBJ1-1; possibly TRBD1 for D (5 bases). Germline-derived CDR1 and CDR2 are SGDLS and YYNGEE. Trimming cost V 3 bases and J 1 base, with 10 bases left between them. The length of the CDR3 is 14 residues. The chain's CDR3 is CASSAQVTNTEAFF. The CDR3 DNA follows: TGTGCCAGCAGCGCACAGGTTACGAACACTGAAGCTTTCTTT.

This clone was recorded only once. CDR3 amino acids: CASSEALGGVNTEAFF. The CDR3 coding sequence is TGTGCCAGCAGTGAAGCGCTAGGGGGGGTGAACACTGAAGCTTTCTTT. The J gene is TRBJ1-1, the V gene TRBV2; possible D gene TRBD1, 6 bases. Trimming took off 0 bases at V and 0 bases at J, with 11 bases between the two ends. CDR1 is SNHLY and CDR2 is FYNNEI in the germline V gene. The CDR3 is made up of 16 amino acids. The complete variable domain, with remaining parts taken from reference TRBV2 and TRBJ1-1, reads EPEVTQTPSHQVTQMGQEVILRCVPISNHLYFYWYRQILGQKVEFLVSFYNNEISEKSEIFDDQFSVERPDGSNFTLKIRSTKLEDSAMYFCASSEALGGVNTEAFFGQGTRLTVV.

The V call is TRBV28, the J call TRBJ2-7; unclear D gene. Per the germline V gene, CDR1 is MDHEN and CDR2 is SYDVKM. This CDR3 has 12 amino acids. V was pared by 3 bases and J by 4 bases, with 7 bases between. The DNA for the CDR3 is TGTGCCAGCAGTTTTGTGGGGTACGAGCAGTACTTC. It codes for CASSFVGYEQYF. The variable domain in full, with the rest retrieved from reference TRBV28 and TRBJ2-7, is DVKVTQSSRYLVKRTGEKVFLECVQDMDHENMFWYRQDPGLGLRLIYFSYDVKMKEKGDIPEGYSVSREKKERFSLILESASTNQTSMYLCASSFVGYEQYFGPGTRLTVT.